This T cell receptor (beta chain) was sequenced during a study of T cell repertoires in cytomegalovirus infection. The V gene lost 6 bases and the J gene lost 3 bases, with 9 bases spanning the gap. This CDR3 region has 12 residues. In TCRdb, the reads were re-called with MiXCR into one record per CDR3 protein. The repertoire includes about 180,000 distinct CDR3 sequences, roughly 15% of them detected once, and almost 25% sits in the top ten. The rearrangement uses TRBV12-3 or TRBV12-4 and TRBJ2-7; D may be TRBD1 (5 bases). The source material was CD8+ T cells from PBMCs. The TCR comes from a human donor in good health (CMV status not recorded). Some clones in this sample may be carry-over from other donors' samples. The CDR3 here is CASRNTGYEQYF. The CDR3 region has the DNA TGTGCCAGCAGAAATACAGGCTACGAGCAGTACTTC.